This passage covers 16 T cell receptor beta chains from one sample sequenced in a study of control samples from healthy donors and cancer patients. The method was immunoSEQ multiplex PCR; TCRdb's version includes in-frame clones alone and lacks a portion of them. The data contain more than 30,000 clones, around 83% of them singletons. The sequenced sample was PBMCs. The receptors were sampled from a woman aged 60 to 75 with lung cancer.

The chain recombines TRBV19 with TRBJ1-1; unclear D gene. V was shortened by 5 bases and J by 1 base, with 8 bases between the two germline ends. CDR3 length equals 13 residues. The V gene's germline CDR1 is LNHDA and CDR2 SQIVND (reference sequence). This CDR3 reads CASSYLENTEAFF. The CDR3 DNA reads as TGTGCCAGTAGTTACCTTGAGAACACTGAAGCTTTCTTT.

The chain has TRBV30 and TRBJ2-7, with 12 bases that match TRBD1. The V gene end was trimmed by 3 bases and the J gene end by 3 bases; junction bases not matched to a gene: 15. CDR3 length equals 18 residues. CDR1 GTSNPN and CDR2 SVGIG come from the germline V gene (reference sequence). CDR3 bases: TGTGCCTGGAGCGTTACTCCAATAGGGACAGGGGGCTTCTACGAGCAGTACTTC. Its translation is CAWSVTPIGTGGFYEQYF.

The genes are TRBV24-1 and TRBJ2-1; possibly TRBD1 or TRBD2 for D (6 bases each). Trimming cost V 5 bases and J 8 bases, with 21 bases left between them. This CDR3 has 16 amino acids. CDR1 is KGHDR, CDR2 SFDVKD, per germline. The CDR3 DNA is TGTGCCACCAGTGGCGAGGGGGGCAATAATAGATATGAGCAGTTCTTC. Translated: CATSGEGGNNRYEQFF.

The chain links TRBV30 to TRBJ1-5; 7 nucleotides match TRBD1. V shed 1 base, J shed 0 bases, and the junction held 6 bases outside the gene matches. CDR3 length equals 16 residues. The germline gives CDR1 GTSNPN, CDR2 SVGIG (reference sequence). The CDR3 nucleotides are TGTGCCTGGAGTGGGGTGGGACAGACTAGCAATCAGCCCCAGCATTTT. Its protein is CAWSGVGQTSNQPQHF.

J is TRBJ1-1 and V is TRBV9; no clear D. The germline CDR1 and CDR2 sequences are SGDLS and YYNGEE. Trimming removed 0 bases at V and 2 bases at J, with 8 bases between. The CDR3 has 14 residues. The CDR3 DNA reads TGTGCCAGCAGCGTAGCCCCAGTTAACACTGAAGCTTTCTTT. This codes for CASSVAPVNTEAFF.

This clone was detected only a few times. The rearrangement uses TRBV5-5 and TRBJ1-1; D gene uncertain. Germline CDR1 is SGHKS and CDR2 is YYEKEE (reference sequence). CDR3 length: 17 amino acids. V gave up 2 bases and J gave up 4 bases, with 21 bases separating them. The CDR3 is CASSFLGIRLAGTEAFF. CDR3 coding DNA: TGTGCCAGCAGCTTCCTCGGCATTCGACTTGCGGGCACTGAAGCTTTCTTT.

The chain employs TRBV6-5 and TRBJ1-3; D call uncertain. This CDR3 has 13 amino acids. V was trimmed by 7 bases and J by 1 base, leaving 8 bases between them. Germline values: CDR1 MNHEY, CDR2 SVGAGI. The DNA for the CDR3 is TGTGCCAGCAAACAAACTTCTGGAAACACCATATATTTT. As protein: CASKQTSGNTIYF.

The chain carries TRBV5-1 and TRBJ1-2, with 8 bases matching TRBD1. Germline CDR1 is SGHRS and CDR2 is YFSETQ. The CDR3 has 14 residues. V dropped 2 bases and J dropped 4; count of bases not matched to a gene: 4. CDR3 DNA: TGCGCCAGCAGCTTACAGGGGGACCGCTATGGCTACACCTTC. Translating gives CASSLQGDRYGYTF.

The J gene is TRBJ1-3, the V gene TRBV5-6; the match to TRBD1 covers 7 bases. CDR1 is SGHDT, CDR2 YYEEEE, per germline. The V and J ends lost 7 bases and 3 bases, in that order; junction bases with no gene match: 16. The CDR3 loop spans 17 amino acids. The CDR3 DNA is TGTGCCAGCTACGAGTCAGACAGGGCCCAGATTGGAAACACCATATATTTT. This sequence encodes CASYESDRAQIGNTIYF.

V and J are TRBV7-9 and TRBJ2-1; tentatively, D is TRBD1 (5 bases). There are 15 residues in the CDR3. Germline loops: CDR1 SEHNR, CDR2 FQNEAQ (reference sequence). Trimming took 2 bases from V and 3 from J, leaving 11 bases between them. The CDR3 DNA reads TGTGCCAGCAGCTTACAAAGGGGTCACTACAATGAGCAGTTCTTC. This codes for CASSLQRGHYNEQFF.

The rearrangement uses TRBV10-3 and TRBJ2-3; 9 nucleotides match TRBD2. In germline, CDR1 is ENHRY, CDR2 SYGVKD. CDR3 length: 18 amino acids. V dropped 6 bases and J dropped 5; count of bases not matched to a gene: 18. The CDR3 region is CAIRPSGTSLGVEDTQYF. The CDR3 region has the DNA TGTGCCATCAGGCCCTCCGGGACTAGCTTGGGGGTAGAAGATACGCAGTATTTT.

The chain joins TRBV10-3 to TRBJ2-6; a weak D match, TRBD1 (5 bases). The V gene lost 3 bases and the J gene lost 4 bases, with 10 bases spanning the gap. The CDR3 totals 15 residues. Germline CDR1 and CDR2: ENHRY and SYGVKD. DNA of the CDR3: TGTGCCATCAGTGAACAGGCCGCGGGGGCCAACGTCCTGACTTTC. Translated: CAISEQAAGANVLTF.

The chain is built from TRBV6-5 and TRBJ2-2; no reliable D call. Germline V CDR1 and CDR2: MNHEY, SVGAGI. CDR3 size: 12 residues. V dropped 5 bases and J dropped 6 bases, with 7 bases sitting between them. CDR3 DNA: TGTGCCAGCAGTCCCGACTCCGGGGAGCTGTTTTTT. It is translated as CASSPDSGELFF.

The rearrangement joins TRBV5-6 to TRBJ2-3; the D is unclear. The CDR3 is made up of 14 amino acids. The germline gives CDR1 SGHDT, CDR2 YYEEEE. The V and J ends lost 2 bases and 0 bases respectively, with 7 bases between them. In DNA form, the CDR3 reads TGTGCCAGCAGCTTCGGGCCTAGCACAGATACGCAGTATTTT. Encoded protein: CASSFGPSTDTQYF.

The chain is built from TRBV10-3 and TRBJ1-5, with D possibly matching TRBD1 (6 bases). V lost 6 bases and J 7 bases, leaving 13 bases between the germline ends. The CDR3 runs to 13 residues. Per germline, CDR1 ENHRY and CDR2 SYGVKD. CDR3 amino acids: CAIRGGQGQPQHF. As DNA, the CDR3 is TGTGCCATCAGAGGGGGTCAGGGGCAGCCCCAGCATTTT.

The chain couples TRBV19 to TRBJ2-5; D perhaps matches TRBD1 (5 bases). The CDR3 has 14 residues. V was shortened by 3 bases and J by 0 bases, with 8 bases between the two germline ends. The V gene's germline CDR1 is LNHDA and CDR2 SQIVND (reference sequence). The CDR3 spells CASSIDRNQETQYF. The CDR3 DNA follows: TGTGCCAGTAGTATCGACAGAAACCAAGAGACCCAGTACTTC.